This is a list of T cell receptor beta chains from one sample in a study of T cell repertoires in cytomegalovirus infection. These TCRs are of unknown antigen specificity. Each CDR3 protein gets one entry after TCRdb re-called the reads with MiXCR. The sample includes over 250,000 distinct CDR3 sequences, roughly 21% seen only once; the top ten take approximately 19%. Sequenced material: cultured PBMCs, taken from culture after CMV antigen stimulation. These receptors originate from a human donor in good health (CMV status not recorded). Some clones in this sample may be carry-over from other donors' samples. Both conserved end residues are part of each CDR3. Fields, in order: CDR3 length, V gene, D gene, clone size, J gene, CDR3 protein, CDR3 DNA. The D gene is left open where the match is weak. The size field is filled for only some rows; it gives once, few, many or a size class.

12	TRBV7-4	-	-	TRBJ1-6	CASSPLRSPLHF	TGTGCCAGCAGCCCCTTGCGGTCACCCCTCCACTTT
18	TRBV4-3	-	few	TRBJ2-1	CASSTHETSLFSYNEQFF	TGCGCCAGCAGCACCCACGAGACTAGTCTGTTCTCCTACAATGAGCAGTTCTTC
18	TRBV4-3	-	-	TRBJ2-1	CASSQAVDSGGDSNEQFF	TGCGCCAGCAGCCAAGCGGTGGATAGCGGAGGGGATAGCAATGAGCAGTTCTTC
15	TRBV7-3	-	-	TRBJ2-4	CASSPGAGEGNIQYF	TGTGCCAGCAGCCCGGGGGCGGGCGAGGGAAACATTCAGTACTTC
14	TRBV28	-	-	TRBJ1-5	CASSLLGLNQPQHF	TGTGCCAGCAGTTTATTAGGGCTCAATCAGCCCCAGCATTTT
17	TRBV4-1	-	few	TRBJ2-1	CASSSPGTLSSYNEQFF	TGCGCCAGCAGCTCCCCCGGGACCCTGAGCTCCTACAATGAGCAGTTCTTC
13	TRBV6-8	-	-	TRBJ2-2	CASKGVSTGELFF	TGTGCCAGCAAGGGGGTTTCCACCGGGGAGCTGTTTTTT
14	TRBV4-1	-	-	TRBJ1-5	CASSPPGASQPQHF	TGCGCCAGCAGCCCCCCAGGGGCGAGTCAGCCCCAGCATTTT
17	TRBV7-2	-	many	TRBJ2-3	CASSLRSDYLTTDTQYF	TGTGCCAGCAGCTTACGATCAGACTATCTGACGACAGATACGCAGTATTTT
12	TRBV10-3	-	few	TRBJ2-1	CAISARGDEQFF	TGTGCCATCAGTGCAAGGGGCGATGAGCAGTTCTTC
15	TRBV5-6	TRBD2	-	TRBJ2-3	CASSLASGSGDTQYF	TGTGCCAGCAGCTTGGCTAGCGGGAGTGGAGATACGCAGTATTTT
16	TRBV28	-	-	TRBJ1-1	CASSLIRGSMNTEAFF	TGTGCCAGCAGTTTAATCCGTGGGTCCATGAACACTGAAGCTTTCTTT
16	TRBV7-6	-	many	TRBJ2-2	CASSLPSIVKTGELFF	TGTGCCAGCAGCTTACCATCGATAGTGAAAACCGGGGAGCTGTTTTTT
12	TRBV28	-	-	TRBJ1-3	CASSFSADTIYF	TGTGCCAGCAGTTTTTCCGCAGACACCATATATTTT
14	TRBV6-5	TRBD2	-	TRBJ2-7	CASSQSGVTALQYF	TGTGCCAGCAGCCAAAGCGGGGTAACCGCGTTGCAGTACTTC
15	TRBV7-2	TRBD1	many	TRBJ2-5	CASSPAGTGVETQYF	TGTGCCAGCAGCCCCGCCGGGACAGGAGTAGAGACCCAGTACTTC
18	TRBV6-6	-	few	TRBJ1-5	CASSYSSARAASNQPQHF	TGTGCCAGCAGTTACTCGTCTGCAAGGGCAGCTAGCAATCAGCCCCAGCATTTT
15	TRBV7-2	-	many	TRBJ2-3	CASSLSGFVTDTQYF	TGTGCCAGCAGCTTATCAGGGTTCGTGACAGATACGCAGTATTTT
17	TRBV11-2	TRBD2	few	TRBJ2-2	CASSLDRLAENTGELFF	TGTGCCAGCAGCTTAGATAGACTAGCGGAGAACACCGGGGAGCTGTTTTTT
14	TRBV7-2	-	many	TRBJ2-3	CASSYFMGTDTQYF	TGTGCCAGCAGCTACTTTATGGGGACAGATACGCAGTATTTT
16	TRBV6-2/TRBV6-3	-	few	TRBJ2-5	CASSTAPGRRQETQYF	TGTGCCAGCAGTACTGCCCCGGGACGCCGCCAAGAGACCCAGTACTTC
18	TRBV7-2	-	many	TRBJ2-2	CASSFQPHGTAGTGELFF	TGTGCCAGCAGCTTCCAACCCCACGGGACGGCGGGCACCGGGGAGCTGTTTTTT
16	TRBV7-9	-	many	TRBJ2-3	CASSPKVGLASDTQYF	TGTGCCAGCAGCCCCAAAGTTGGCCTAGCGTCAGATACGCAGTATTTT
18	TRBV7-8	TRBD2	many	TRBJ2-5	CASSQSTGTSGKEETQYF	TGTGCCAGCAGCCAATCAACCGGGACTAGCGGGAAGGAAGAGACCCAGTACTTC
12	TRBV29-1	-	-	TRBJ1-1	CSGYRMNTEAFF	TGCAGCGGATACCGGATGAACACTGAAGCTTTCTTT
15	TRBV4-3	-	-	TRBJ1-1	CASSQDLGGSTEAFF	TGCGCCAGCAGCCAAGATTTAGGAGGGAGCACTGAAGCTTTCTTT
16	TRBV4-1	-	few	TRBJ2-2	CASSGAVTGRTGELFF	TGCGCCAGCAGCGGCGCGGTGACAGGGAGGACCGGGGAGCTGTTTTTT
11	TRBV7-9	-	-	TRBJ1-4	CASSSTEKLFF	TGTGCCAGCAGCTCAACCGAAAAACTGTTTTTT
16	TRBV11-2	TRBD2	few	TRBJ2-1	CASSSQRGSSYNEQFF	TGTGCCAGCAGTTCCCAGCGGGGGAGCTCCTACAATGAGCAGTTCTTC
16	TRBV7-6	TRBD2	many	TRBJ2-3	CASVPGGTVSGDTQYF	TGTGCCAGCGTACCGGGAGGAACCGTCTCGGGGGATACGCAGTATTTT
16	TRBV5-4	TRBD2	-	TRBJ2-1	CASSFPGGSLLNEQFF	TGTGCCAGCAGCTTTCCGGGCGGGAGTCTTTTGAATGAGCAGTTCTTC
15	TRBV7-9	-	-	TRBJ2-1	CASSQGGGVTYEQFF	TGTGCCAGCAGCCAGGGGGGGGGAGTTACCTATGAGCAGTTCTTC
14	TRBV20-1	TRBD1	-	TRBJ1-1	CSARPTGADTEAFF	TGCAGTGCTAGGCCGACAGGGGCCGACACTGAAGCTTTCTTT
15	TRBV6-2/TRBV6-3	-	few	TRBJ2-1	CASRWRVSSYNEQFF	TGTGCCAGCAGGTGGAGGGTGAGCTCCTACAATGAGCAGTTCTTC
14	TRBV9	-	-	TRBJ2-2	CASSVGVVTGELFF	TGTGCCAGCAGCGTAGGAGTAGTAACCGGGGAGCTGTTTTTT
13	TRBV7-4	-	few	TRBJ2-1	CASSRGPTGEQFF	TGTGCCAGCAGCCGGGGTCCTACGGGTGAGCAGTTCTTC
17	TRBV7-2	-	many	TRBJ1-3	CASSGGAGGVSGNTIYF	TGTGCCAGCAGCGGAGGGGCGGGAGGGGTTAGTGGAAACACCATATATTTT
13	TRBV20-1	TRBD1	few	TRBJ2-4	CSAREGTANIQYF	TGCAGTGCGAGAGAGGGGACAGCAAACATTCAGTACTTC
13	TRBV7-2	TRBD2	many	TRBJ2-3	CALGTSLTDTQYF	TGTGCCCTCGGGACTAGCCTCACAGATACGCAGTATTTT
17	TRBV12-5	TRBD1	few	TRBJ2-3	CASGLAQGATSTDTQYF	TGTGCTAGTGGTTTGGCACAGGGGGCCACCAGCACAGATACGCAGTATTTT
14	TRBV7-6	-	-	TRBJ1-2	CASSPDSSRNGYTF	TGTGCCAGCAGCCCCGACAGTTCTCGCAATGGCTACACCTTC
15	TRBV6-1	TRBD2	many	TRBJ2-5	CASSATPGTSGAQYF	TGTGCCAGCAGTGCTACCCCCGGGACTAGCGGGGCCCAGTACTTC
15	TRBV7-8	-	many	TRBJ2-7	CASSLVSGDLQGQYF	TGTGCCAGCAGCTTAGTTTCGGGGGACCTACAGGGGCAGTACTTC
13	TRBV12-3/TRBV12-4	-	-	TRBJ1-5	CASSFGRYQPQHF	TGTGCCAGCAGTTTCGGCAGGTATCAGCCCCAGCATTTT
15	TRBV12-3/TRBV12-4	-	-	TRBJ2-2	CASSLGGTYTGELFF	TGTGCCAGCAGTTTAGGGGGGACTTACACCGGGGAGCTGTTTTTT
15	TRBV4-3	-	-	TRBJ2-7	CASSQEKQGFYEQYF	TGCGCCAGCAGCCAAGAAAAACAGGGATTCTACGAGCAGTACTTC
10	TRBV28	-	few	TRBJ2-3	CASYSVTQYF	TGTGCCAGCTACAGCGTTACGCAGTATTTT
15	TRBV7-9	TRBD2	few	TRBJ2-1	CASSSPSGGSNEQFF	TGTGCCAGCAGCTCCCCCAGCGGGGGGAGCAATGAGCAGTTCTTC
14	TRBV6-2/TRBV6-3	-	-	TRBJ1-5	CASVDPGINQPQHF	TGTGCCAGCGTCGACCCTGGGATCAATCAGCCCCAGCATTTT
17	TRBV4-1	-	-	TRBJ2-1	CASSQGLARSSYNEQFF	TGCGCCAGCAGCCAAGGATTAGCCAGGAGCTCCTACAATGAGCAGTTCTTC
19	TRBV4-2	-	few	TRBJ2-6	CASSQDFPGPGSGANVLTF	TGTGCCAGCAGCCAAGATTTCCCCGGCCCGGGGTCTGGGGCCAACGTCCTGACTTTC
13	TRBV6-1	TRBD1	-	TRBJ2-5	CASRQGFRETQYF	TGTGCCAGCAGACAGGGGTTTAGAGAGACCCAGTACTTC
14	TRBV20-1	TRBD1	few	TRBJ2-5	CSAQSGAGGETQYF	TGCAGTGCCCAATCAGGGGCAGGGGGCGAGACCCAGTACTTC
19	TRBV19	TRBD1	-	TRBJ2-1	CASTSIGNAGTGTFGEQFF	TGTGCCAGTACCTCCATTGGGAACGCCGGGACAGGCACCTTCGGTGAGCAGTTCTTC
14	TRBV27	-	-	TRBJ2-7	CASSSASHSYEQYF	TGTGCCAGCAGTTCGGCCAGCCACTCCTACGAGCAGTACTTC
14	TRBV7-6	-	many	TRBJ1-4	CASSLWQRSEKLFF	TGTGCCAGCAGCTTATGGCAGAGGAGTGAAAAACTGTTTTTT
15	TRBV7-9	TRBD1	few	TRBJ1-1	CASRSPETGGIEAFF	TGTGCCAGCCGATCCCCCGAGACAGGGGGGATTGAAGCTTTCTTT
14	TRBV2	TRBD1	-	TRBJ1-6	CASSGTGTNSPLHF	TGTGCCAGCAGCGGGACAGGGACCAATTCACCCCTCCACTTT
17	TRBV7-6	TRBD2	many	TRBJ2-1	CASSPSLAAGGRREQFF	TGTGCCAGCAGCCCTTCCCTCGCGGCGGGAGGACGAAGAGAGCAGTTCTTC